This T cell receptor beta chain was sequenced for a study of shared clonotypes between healthy human individuals. As for the study in general: There were three CD4 naive, three CD4 memory, two CD8 naive and one CD8 memory plates per donor.

Sequencing used immunoSEQ multiplex PCR; TCRdb keeps in-frame clones, though not all of them. The table has about 1 million clones, 75% seen once. Splitting the CD4+ cells yielded a CD45RA+ naive subset and a CD45RA-negative memory subset. CDR1 and CDR2 (germline): MNHEY, SVGAGI. This CDR3 contains 15 residues. The V gene end was trimmed by 4 bases and the J gene end by 1 base; junction bases not matched to a gene: 5. This sequence was found in a young man in good health. V and J are TRBV6-5 and TRBJ2-7; 9 bases agree with TRBD1. The sequencing sample was made of memory CD4+ T cells sorted from blood. Documented subset: CD45RA-negative fraction. The CDR3: CASSSSGTGSYEQYF. In DNA, the CDR3 is TGTGCCAGCAGTTCTTCCGGGACAGGGTCCTACGAGCAGTACTTC.